A selection of T cell receptor delta chains follows, all from one sample in a study of gamma-delta T cells after stem cell transplantation. TCRdb called clones anew from the RT-PCR reads with CATT. The data contain 11,000 to 15,000 delta-chain clones, about 32% of them singletons. What was sequenced was gamma-delta T cells. These receptors all stem from a human donor. It is not recorded whose cells these are; they may come from a transplant donor. Each CDR3 is given with its conserved first and last residue. A D gene is named only where the DNA matches it firmly. Rows give clone size only sometimes, using once, few, many, or a class for an expanded clone.

D: NA; size: NA; V: TRAV29/DV5; J: TRDJ1; CDR3: CAASAAAYWGELADKLIF; DNA: TGTGCAGCAAGCGCCGCCGCCTATTGGGGGGAATTGGCCGATAAACTCATCTTT
D: TRDD3; size: medium-sized; V: TRDV2; J: TRDJ3; CDR3: CACDTGGGSWDTRQMFF; DNA: TGTGCCTGTGACACCGGTGGGGGATCCTGGGACACCCGACAGATGTTTTTC
D: TRDD3; size: NA; V: TRDV2; J: TRDJ2; CDR3: CACEAMGDTQALTAQLFF; DNA: TGTGCCTGTGAAGCGATGGGGGATACACAAGCTTTGACAGCACAACTCTTCTTT
D: NA; size: NA; V: TRDV2; J: TRDJ3; CDR3: CACDTIRDKSSWDTRQMFF; DNA: TGTGCCTGTGACACCATCAGGGATAAGAGCTCCTGGGACACCCGACAGATGTTTTTC
D: TRDD3; size: few; V: TRDV1; J: TRDJ2; CDR3: CALGEYWGIFLTAQLFF; DNA: TGTGCTCTTGGGGAATACTGGGGGATTTTTTTGACAGCACAACTCTTCTTT
D: TRDD3; size: few; V: TRDV1; J: TRDJ1; CDR3: CALGERRYWGIKEKLIF; DNA: TGTGCTCTTGGGGAACGTAGGTACTGGGGGATCAAGGAAAAACTCATCTTT
D: TRDD3; size: few; V: TRDV1; J: TRDJ1; CDR3: CALGEPYTGGYMADKLIF; DNA: TGTGCTCTTGGGGAACCCTATACTGGGGGATACATGGCCGATAAACTCATCTTT
D: TRDD3; size: few; V: TRDV1; J: TRDJ2; CDR3: CALGNLRLRTGGYLTAQLFF; DNA: TGTGCTCTTGGGAACCTACGGCTCCGTACTGGGGGATATTTGACAGCACAACTCTTCTTT
D: TRDD3; size: NA; V: TRDV2; J: TRDJ3; CDR3: CACDTAEVTGGYFWDTRQIFF; DNA: TGTGCCTGTGACACCGCCGAGGTTACTGGGGGATACTTCTGGGACACCCGACAGATATTTTTC
D: TRDD3; size: few; V: TRDV2; J: TRDJ3; CDR3: CACDHLGDTRSSSWDTRQMFF; DNA: TGTGCCTGTGACCATCTGGGGGATACGCGATCGAGCTCCTGGGACACCCGACAGATGTTTTTC
D: TRDD3; size: few; V: TRAV29/DV5; J: TRDJ1; CDR3: CAAHGPPRTGDLFSYTDKLIF; DNA: TGTGCAGCTCACGGCCCTCCTAGGACGGGGGATTTGTTCTCGTACACCGATAAACTCATCTTT
D: NA; size: few; V: TRDV1; J: TRDJ1; CDR3: CALGEEYRPSFWGSRVKDKLIF; DNA: TGTGCTCTTGGGGAAGAGTACCGGCCTTCCTTCTGGGGGAGCAGGGTTAAGGATAAACTCATCTTT
D: TRDD3; size: NA; V: TRDV2; J: TRDJ3; CDR3: CACDVLGDLPRPWDTRLMFF; DNA: TGTGCCTGTGACGTACTGGGGGACCTCCCCAGGCCCTGGGACACCCGACTGATGTTTTTC
D: TRDD3; size: few; V: TRAV29/DV5; J: TRDJ1; CDR3: CAASANWGIRIDKLIF; DNA: TGTGCAGCAAGCGCGAACTGGGGGATCCGGATCGATAAACTCATCTTT
D: TRDD3; size: NA; V: TRDV1; J: TRDJ1; CDR3: CALGDLELSFLRGRILGDTADKLIF; DNA: TGTGCTCTTGGGGATCTCGAGCTTTCCTTCCTACGTGGACGGATACTGGGGGATACGGCCGATAAACTCATCTTT
D: NA; size: few; V: TRDV2; J: TRDJ3; CDR3: CACDTVWVSSWDTRQMFF; DNA: TGTGCCTGTGACACCGTCTGGGTGAGCTCCTGGGACACCCGACAGATGTTTTTC
D: NA; size: once; V: TRDV3; J: TRDJ1; CDR3: CALRADTDNLIF; DNA: TGTGCCCTCCGCGCGGACACCGATAACCTCATCTTT
D: TRDD3; size: few; V: TRDV2; J: TRDJ1; CDR3: CACSLKSNWGMPYTDKLIF; DNA: TGTGCCTGCTCTCTTAAGTCCAACTGGGGGATGCCGTACACCGATAAACTCATCTTT
D: TRDD3; size: few; V: TRDV2; J: TRDJ3; CDR3: CACDTAGGYSLYTRQMFF; DNA: TGTGCCTGTGACACCGCTGGGGGCTACTCCTTGTACACCCGACAGATGTTTTTC
D: NA; size: NA; V: TRDV2; J: TRDJ1; CDR3: CACDRRGAREYTDKLIF; DNA: TGTGCCTGTGACAGACGGGGGGCCAGGGAGTACACCGATAAACTCATCTTT
D: TRDD3; size: NA; V: TRDV2; J: TRDJ3; CDR3: CACDQLLGDTSSWGTRQMFF; DNA: TGTGCCTGTGACCAGTTACTGGGGGATACGAGCTCCTGGGGCACCCGACAGATGTTTTTC
D: NA; size: NA; V: TRDV1; J: TRDJ2; CDR3: CALGEVYALTAQLFF; DNA: TGTGCTCTTGGGGAAGTCTATGCTTTGACAGCACAACTCTTCTTT
D: NA; size: NA; V: TRDV1; J: TRDJ1; CDR3: CAIGERGYPGRRQTDKLIF; DNA: TGTGCTATTGGGGAAAGAGGCTACCCAGGACGCCGGCAAACAGATAAACTCATCTTT
D: NA; size: NA; V: TRAV29/DV5; J: TRDJ1; CDR3: CAASTRPRGTDKLIF; DNA: TGTGCAGCATCTACCCGCCCCCGGGGCACCGATAAACTCATCTTT
D: NA; size: few; V: TRDV3; J: TRDJ1; CDR3: CALGETDKLIF; DNA: TGTGCCTTGGGGGAGACCGATAAACTCATCTTT
D: NA; size: few; V: TRDV1; J: TRDJ1; CDR3: CALGEPLVLDKLIF; DNA: TGTGCTCTTGGGGAACCTCTCGTCCTAGATAAACTCATCTTT
D: NA; size: NA; V: TRDV1; J: TRDJ1; CDR3: CALGETLSYPRCTDKLIF; DNA: TGTGCTCTTGGGGAAACCCTTTCCTATCCCCGTTGCACCGATAAACTCATCTTT
D: NA; size: few; V: TRDV1; J: TRDJ1; CDR3: CALGACRYTDKLIF; DNA: TGTGCTCTTGGGGCCTGTCGTTACACCGATAAACTCATCTTT
D: TRDD3; size: NA; V: TRDV2; J: TRDJ3; CDR3: CACDYGHWGILSCDTRPMFF; DNA: TGTGCCTGTGACTACGGCCACTGGGGGATCCTCTCCTGTGACACCCGCCCGATGTTTTTC
D: TRDD3; size: NA; V: TRAV29/DV5; J: TRDJ1; CDR3: CAASSFSTGDSGKYTDKLIF; DNA: TGTGCAGCAAGCTCATTCTCCACCGGGGATAGTGGGAAATACACCGATAAACTCATCTTT
D: TRDD3; size: NA; V: TRDV1; J: TRDJ1; CDR3: CALGEAYRPSDTGYTDKLIF; DNA: TGTGCTCTTGGGGAAGCCTATCGACCTTCGGATACGGGGTACACCGATAAACTCATCTTT
D: TRDD3; size: few; V: TRDV1; J: TRDJ1; CDR3: CALGERPVFFLGELYTDKLIF; DNA: TGTGCTCTTGGGGAACGACCCGTCTTCTTCCTGGGGGAACTGTACACCGATAAACTCATCTTT
D: TRDD3; size: NA; V: TRDV3; J: TRDJ1; CDR3: CAFGPPSNSKSLLGDQNTDKLIF; DNA: TGTGCCTTTGGTCCCCCGTCGAATTCAAAATCATTACTGGGGGATCAGAACACCGATAAACTCATCTTT
D: TRDD3; size: NA; V: TRDV1; J: TRDJ1; CDR3: CALGELTPHSYWGISTDKLIF; DNA: TGTGCTCTTGGGGAACTAACCCCTCATTCCTACTGGGGGATTAGCACCGATAAACTCATCTTT
D: NA; size: NA; V: TRDV2; J: TRDJ1; CDR3: CACVEGYVGYPYTDKLIF; DNA: TGTGCCTGTGTTGAGGGCTACGTCGGATACCCTTACACCGATAAACTCATCTTT
D: NA; size: NA; V: TRDV2; J: TRDJ3; CDR3: CACASKNLEGVLVLADSWDTRQMFF; DNA: TGTGCCTGTGCCTCCAAGAATTTAGAAGGGGTCTTAGTTCTGGCGGATAGCTGGGACACCCGACAGATGTTTTTC
D: TRDD3; size: few; V: TRDV1; J: TRDJ1; CDR3: CALGDSYAWGMYTDKLIF; DNA: TGTGCTCTTGGGGATTCCTACGCCTGGGGGATGTACACCGATAAACTCATCTTT
D: TRDD3; size: NA; V: TRDV2; J: TRDJ3; CDR3: CACDSIHWGIRSSWDTRQMFF; DNA: TGTGCCTGTGACTCGATCCACTGGGGGATAAGAAGCTCCTGGGACACCCGACAGATGTTTTTC
D: NA; size: NA; V: TRDV3; J: TRDJ2; CDR3: CALVGWAAHLFF; DNA: TGTGCCTTAGTCGGGTGGGCAGCACACCTCTTCTTT
D: NA; size: NA; V: TRDV1; J: TRDJ1; CDR3: CALGELPRRGSTDKLIF; DNA: TGTGCTCTTGGGGAACTTCCCCGACGGGGTTCTACCGATAAACTCATCTTT
D: TRDD3; size: few; V: TRDV2; J: TRDJ1; CDR3: CACDTVLGDTRRDKLIF; DNA: TGTGCCTGTGACACCGTACTGGGGGATACGCGTAGGGATAAACTCATCTTT
D: NA; size: few; V: TRDV1; J: TRDJ1; CDR3: CALGDPGPSPPYFTDKLIF; DNA: TGTGCTCTTGGGGATCCCGGGCCTTCCCCACCGTACTTCACCGATAAACTCATCTTT
D: TRDD3; size: NA; V: TRDV2; J: TRDJ3; CDR3: CACDTGGLGDFSWDTRQMFF; DNA: TGTGCCTGTGACACCGGAGGACTGGGGGATTTTTCCTGGGACACCCGACAAATGTTTTTC
D: NA; size: NA; V: TRDV1; J: TRDJ1; CDR3: CALGECSLLGTLVPLIF; DNA: TGTGCTCTTGGGGAATGCTCGCTCCTAGGAACTCTGGTTCCCCTCATCTTT
D: NA; size: few; V: TRDV1; J: TRDJ2; CDR3: CALGELDLPNGVLSLTAQLFF; DNA: TGTGCTCTTGGGGAACTAGACCTACCAAATGGGGTCTTATCTTTGACAGCACAACTCTTCTTT
D: NA; size: few; V: TRDV3; J: TRDJ1; CDR3: CASYLYTDKLTF; DNA: TGTGCCTCTTACCTTTACACCGATAAACTCACCTTT
D: TRDD3; size: NA; V: TRDV2; J: TRDJ1; CDR3: CACDRLRGPTKRAPTGGFYTDKLIF; DNA: TGTGCCTGTGACAGATTGCGGGGTCCTACCAAGCGAGCGCCTACTGGGGGTTTTTACACCGATAAACTCATCTTT
D: NA; size: NA; V: TRDV2; J: TRDJ1; CDR3: CACETLKRDKCSADKLIF; DNA: TGTGCCTGTGAAACACTCAAAAGGGACAAGTGTTCCGCCGATAAACTCATCTTT
D: TRDD3; size: NA; V: TRAV29/DV5; J: TRDJ1; CDR3: CAASAGPGGPLLYTDKLIF; DNA: TGTGCAGCGAGCGCGGGTCCTGGGGGACCCCTCCTTTACACCGATAAACTCATCTTT
D: TRDD3; size: medium-sized; V: TRDV2; J: TRDJ1; CDR3: CACRRIRASIRTGGSHTDKLIF; DNA: TGTGCCTGTCGAAGAATACGGGCTTCGATCCGTACTGGGGGTTCCCACACCGATAAACTCATCTTT
D: NA; size: NA; V: TRDV3; J: TRDJ1; CDR3: CAWKRSTDKLIF; DNA: TGTGCCTGGAAGCGCTCCACCGATAAACTCATCTTT
D: TRDD3; size: NA; V: TRDV2; J: TRDJ1; CDR3: CACDSIRGGGLSYKLIF; DNA: TGTGCCTGTGACAGCATCCGAGGGGGGGGATTAAGCTATAAACTCATCTTT
D: TRDD3; size: few; V: TRDV1; J: TRDJ1; CDR3: CALGVASILGDTRADKLIF; DNA: TGTGCTCTTGGGGTCGCCTCGATCCTGGGGGATACGAGGGCCGATAAACTCATCTTT